This TCR beta chain emerged from a study of T cell responses to AZD1222 COVID-19 vaccine. Only in-frame clones appear in the TCRdb table, and some are missing; sequencing was by immunoSEQ multiplex PCR. This sample has around 80,000 clones, with more than 85% found just once. The CDR3 length is 14 residues. Trimming removed 0 bases at V and 6 bases at J, with 12 bases between. From germline, CDR1 is SGDLS and CDR2 YYNGEE. J is TRBJ1-1 and V is TRBV9; D is possibly TRBD1 (5 bases). The input for sequencing was peripheral blood, taken on day 0 of AZD1222 vaccination. The TCR comes from an adult in good health. CDR3 bases: TGTGCCAGCAGCGTAGTGGAGGGGAGGTCTGAAGCTTTCTTT. Translating gives CASSVVEGRSEAFF.